A single sample is the source of the 3 T cell receptor beta chains below, sequenced in a study of blood T cell repertoires in COVID-19 (dated by TCRdb to 2020 to 2022). Library preparation used the immunoSEQ multiplex PCR assay. This is the immuneACCESS table as TCRdb keeps it, with only in-frame sequences that have V and J called. A part of the clones is gone; compared with another copy, unresolved V genes explain less than half, and the rest is unexplained. Across this sample there are some 120,000 clones, with around 87% seen only once. Jointly, the top ten make up under 35% of the sample. The sequencing sample was made of peripheral blood. The receptors stem from a man aged 65-85 years with active or convalescent COVID-19.

V gene TRBV3-1 (or the pseudogene TRBV3-2) combines with J gene TRBJ1-6, with D tentatively TRBD1 (5 bases). V shed 1 base and J shed 9 bases, with 16 bases lying between them. Germline V CDR1 and CDR2: LGHDT, YNNKEL (reference sequence). The CDR3 is 16 amino acids. The CDR3 DNA is TGTGCCAGCAGCCAAGGAAAGGGGTCCGTCGGTTCACCCCTCCACTTT. This gives the protein CASSQGKGSVGSPLHF.

The chain is built from TRBV5-4 and TRBJ2-5; possible D gene TRBD1, 8 bases. This CDR3 region has 16 residues. V was pared by 0 bases and J by 4 bases, with 16 bases between. CDR1 SGHNT and CDR2 YYREEE come from the germline V gene (reference sequence). CDR3 region: CASSLAGRTGRETQYF. The DNA of the CDR3 is TGTGCCAGCAGCTTGGCCGGGAGGACAGGGAGAGAGACCCAGTACTTC. Variable domain in full (rest from reference TRBV5-4 and TRBJ2-5): ETGVTQSPTHLIKTRGQQVTLRCSSQSGHNTVSWYQQALGQGPQFIFQYYREEENGRGNFPPRFSGLQFPNYSSELNVNALELDDSALYLCASSLAGRTGRETQYFGPGTRLLVL.

In this sample, this clone turned up a few times. V gene TRBV7-2 combines with J gene TRBJ1-1, with TRBD1 matching 9 bases. CDR3 length: 16 residues. The trim removed 5 bases at V and 1 base at J, leaving 8 bases unmatched. Germline values: CDR1 SGHTA, CDR2 FQGNSA. The CDR3 reads CASSIYPTGGNTEAFF. In DNA, the CDR3 is TGTGCCAGCAGCATCTATCCGACAGGGGGGAACACTGAAGCTTTCTTT.